This TCR beta chain emerged from a study of T cell responses to AZD1222 COVID-19 vaccine. Produced via immunoSEQ multiplex PCR; TCRdb's table is partial and in-frame only. The sample lists under 200,000 clones, about 90% occurring once. As regards this clone: As yet, its antigen is unknown.

This CDR3 region has 14 residues. V gave up 5 bases and J gave up 1 base, with 11 bases separating them. Germline values: CDR1 SGHTA, CDR2 FQGNSA. Broader study findings: The donor cohort was predominantly white British with a female majority, and clonal diversity may have been underestimated. At study baseline, merely five or six AZD1222 recipients were seropositive. Without day 14 samples, only post-peak T cell repertoires were studied.

The chain recombines TRBV7-2 with TRBJ2-5; D remains unclear. This sample comprised peripheral blood, obtained on day 0 of MenACWY control vaccination. The clonotype originates from an adult in good health. The CDR3 spells CASSTLRSQETQYF. CDR3 bases: TGTGCCAGCAGCACACTCCGAAGCCAAGAGACCCAGTACTTC. The whole variable domain, remainder taken from reference TRBV7-2 and TRBJ2-5, is GAGVSQSPSNKVTEKGKDVELRCDPISGHTALYWYRQSLGQGLEFLIYFQGNSAPDKSGLPSDRFSAERTGGSVSTLTIQRTQQEDSAVYLCASSTLRSQETQYFGPGTRLLVL.